The following is a T cell receptor (beta chain) sequence with its context. A much larger clone differs from this one at a single base, so this may be a read error. A read error is likely, as this CDR3 ends without the conserved phenylalanine or tryptophan. The record originates from a study of tumor-infiltrating lymphocytes in primary liver carcinoma. Study as a whole: Patients included men and women of 30 to 69 years. Tumors were staged T1-T3 N0M0 and measured about 4.2 to 10 cm across.

Germline CDR1 and CDR2: LGHNA and YNFKEQ. This CDR3 is built from 18 residues. The study co-extracted DNA and RNA from 20-30 mg of unsorted bulk tissue. Chronic HBV infection, which was untreated, was present in the patients. TCR beta cDNA was reverse-transcribed from approximately 0.45 ug of total RNA. The reaction used a constant-region primer and ProtoScript II reverse transcriptase. Three nested multiplex PCR rounds, a slightly modified ARM-PCR, produced the libraries for TCR beta. Each of the first two PCR rounds ran about 9 cycles with TRBV1-TRBV30 forward and C-beta reverse primers. TCRdb re-derived calls from the multiplex PCR reads in MiXCR, one entry per CDR3 protein. This table holds about 41,000 distinct CDR3 sequences, about three quarters found once.

Sequences were obtained from liver tumor tissue from sampling region 2. Subset meaning: tumor region T2, inferior pole. The TCR originated in a man aged 35 to 55 with primary liver carcinoma and hepatitis B virus infection. The chain links TRBV4-2 to TRBJ2-1; 10 bases align to TRBD2. The DNA of the CDR3 is TGTGCCAACAGCCAAGCGACTAGCGGGCCCAGCTCCTACAATGAGCAGTTCCTC. It codes for CANSQATSGPSSYNEQFL.